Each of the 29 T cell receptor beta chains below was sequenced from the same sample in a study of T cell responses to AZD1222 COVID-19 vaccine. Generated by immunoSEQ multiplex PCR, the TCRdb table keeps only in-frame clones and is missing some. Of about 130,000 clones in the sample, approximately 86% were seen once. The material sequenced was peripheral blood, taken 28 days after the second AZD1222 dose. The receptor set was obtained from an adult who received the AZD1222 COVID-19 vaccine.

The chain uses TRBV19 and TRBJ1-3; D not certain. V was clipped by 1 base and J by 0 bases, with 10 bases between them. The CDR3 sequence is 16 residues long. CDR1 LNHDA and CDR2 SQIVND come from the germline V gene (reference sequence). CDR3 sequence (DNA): TGTGCCAGTAGTATAGGACGAAGGAGCTCTGGAAACACCATATATTTT. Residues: CASSIGRRSSGNTIYF.

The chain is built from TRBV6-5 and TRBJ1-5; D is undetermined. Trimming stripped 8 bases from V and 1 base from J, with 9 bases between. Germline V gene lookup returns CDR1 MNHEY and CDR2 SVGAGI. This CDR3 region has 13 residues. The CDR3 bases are TGTGCCAGCCGGACGTGGAGCAATCAGCCCCAGCATTTT. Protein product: CASRTWSNQPQHF.

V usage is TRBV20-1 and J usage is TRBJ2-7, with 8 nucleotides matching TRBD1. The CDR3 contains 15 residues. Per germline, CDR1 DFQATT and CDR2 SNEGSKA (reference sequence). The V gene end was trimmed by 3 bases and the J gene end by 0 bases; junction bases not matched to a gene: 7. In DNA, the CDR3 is TGCAGTGCTAGTTTTGGGACAGGTTTCTCCTACGAGCAGTACTTC. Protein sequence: CSASFGTGFSYEQYF.

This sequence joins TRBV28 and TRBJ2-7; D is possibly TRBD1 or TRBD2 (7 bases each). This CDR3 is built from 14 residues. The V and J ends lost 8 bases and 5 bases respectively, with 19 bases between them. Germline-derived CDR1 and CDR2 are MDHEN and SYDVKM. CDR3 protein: CASGLTGEGNEQYF. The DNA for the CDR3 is TGTGCCAGCGGACTAACAGGGGAGGGAAACGAGCAGTACTTC.

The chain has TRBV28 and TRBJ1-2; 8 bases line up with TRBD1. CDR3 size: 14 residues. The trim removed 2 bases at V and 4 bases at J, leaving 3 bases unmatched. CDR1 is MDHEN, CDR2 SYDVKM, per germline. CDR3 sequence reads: CASSLAGGIYGYTF. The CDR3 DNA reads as TGTGCCAGCAGTTTAGCAGGGGGCATCTATGGCTACACCTTC.

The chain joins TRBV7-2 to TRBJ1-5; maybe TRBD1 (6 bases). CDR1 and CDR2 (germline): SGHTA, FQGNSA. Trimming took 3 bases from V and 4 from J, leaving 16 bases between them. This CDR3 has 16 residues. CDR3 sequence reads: CASSFMGAAGNQPQHF. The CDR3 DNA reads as TGTGCCAGCAGCTTCATGGGGGCGGCAGGGAATCAGCCCCAGCATTTT.

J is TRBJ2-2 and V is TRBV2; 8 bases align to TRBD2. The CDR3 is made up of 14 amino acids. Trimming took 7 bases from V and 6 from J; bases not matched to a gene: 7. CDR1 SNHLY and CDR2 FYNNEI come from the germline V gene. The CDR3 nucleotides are TGTGCCAGCAAGACCAGCGGGAGCTCCGGGGAGCTGTTTTTT. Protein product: CASKTSGSSGELFF.

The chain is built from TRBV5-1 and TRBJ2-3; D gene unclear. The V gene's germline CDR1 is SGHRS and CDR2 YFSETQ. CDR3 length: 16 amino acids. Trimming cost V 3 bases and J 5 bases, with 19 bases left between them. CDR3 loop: CASSSNDWPSQDTQYF. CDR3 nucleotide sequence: TGCGCCAGCAGCTCTAATGACTGGCCCTCACAAGATACGCAGTATTTT.

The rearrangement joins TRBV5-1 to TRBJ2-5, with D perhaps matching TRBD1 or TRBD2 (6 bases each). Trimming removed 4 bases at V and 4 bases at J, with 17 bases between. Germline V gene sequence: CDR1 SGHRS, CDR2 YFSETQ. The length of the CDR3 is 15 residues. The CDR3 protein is CASSPPVGGGETQYF. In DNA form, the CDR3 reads TGCGCCAGCAGCCCCCCGGTAGGGGGAGGAGAGACCCAGTACTTC. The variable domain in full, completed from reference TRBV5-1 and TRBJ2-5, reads KAGVTQTPRYLIKTRGQQVTLSCSPISGHRSVSWYQQTPGQGLQFLFEYFSETQRNKGNFPGRFSGRQFSNSRSEMNVSTLELGDSALYLCASSPPVGGGETQYFGPGTRLLVL.

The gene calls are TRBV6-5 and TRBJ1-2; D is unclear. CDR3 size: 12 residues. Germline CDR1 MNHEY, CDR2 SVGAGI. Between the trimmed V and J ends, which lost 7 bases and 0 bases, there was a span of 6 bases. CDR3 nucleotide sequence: TGTGCCAGCAATATAGCTAACTATGGCTACACCTTC. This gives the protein CASNIANYGYTF.

This CDR3 reads CASSLPGHSGANVLTF. Written as DNA, the CDR3 is TGTGCCAGCAGCTTACCGGGTCATTCTGGGGCCAACGTCCTGACTTTC. The chain joins TRBV5-6 to TRBJ2-6; D is unresolved. Germline V gene sequence: CDR1 SGHDT, CDR2 YYEEEE. The CDR3 runs to 16 residues. The ends were cut back, 2 bases at V and 1 base at J, with 10 bases in the middle.

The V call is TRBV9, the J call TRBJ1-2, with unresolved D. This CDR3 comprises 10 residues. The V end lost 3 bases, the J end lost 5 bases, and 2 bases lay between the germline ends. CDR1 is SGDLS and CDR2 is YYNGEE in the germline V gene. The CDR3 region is CASSGYGYTF. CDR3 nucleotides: TGTGCCAGCAGCGGTTATGGCTACACCTTC.

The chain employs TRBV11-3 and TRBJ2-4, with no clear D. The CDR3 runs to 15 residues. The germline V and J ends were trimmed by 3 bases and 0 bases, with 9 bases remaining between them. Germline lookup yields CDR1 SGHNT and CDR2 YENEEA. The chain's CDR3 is CASSFSTVAKNIQYF. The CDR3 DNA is TGTGCCAGCAGCTTCTCGACGGTAGCCAAAAACATTCAGTACTTC.

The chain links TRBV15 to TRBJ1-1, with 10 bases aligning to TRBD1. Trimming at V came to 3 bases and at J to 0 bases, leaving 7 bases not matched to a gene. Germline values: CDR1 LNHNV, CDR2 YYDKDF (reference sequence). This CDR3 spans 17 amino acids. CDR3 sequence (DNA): TGTGCCACCAGCAGTGGGGACAGGGGCCTCATGAACACTGAAGCTTTCTTT. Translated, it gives CATSSGDRGLMNTEAFF.

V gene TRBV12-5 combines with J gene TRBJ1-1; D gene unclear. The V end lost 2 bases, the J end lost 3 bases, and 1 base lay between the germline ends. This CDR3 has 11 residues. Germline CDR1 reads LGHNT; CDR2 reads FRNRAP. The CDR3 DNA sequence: TGTGCTAGTGGTTTGTACACTGAAGCTTTCTTT. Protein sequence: CASGLYTEAFF.

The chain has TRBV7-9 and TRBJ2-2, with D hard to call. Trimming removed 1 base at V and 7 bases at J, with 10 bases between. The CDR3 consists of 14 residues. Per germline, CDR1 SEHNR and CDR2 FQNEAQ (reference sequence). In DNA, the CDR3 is TGTGCCAGCAGCTTAGAGACCTTCGGCGGGGAGCTGTTTTTT. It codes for CASSLETFGGELFF.

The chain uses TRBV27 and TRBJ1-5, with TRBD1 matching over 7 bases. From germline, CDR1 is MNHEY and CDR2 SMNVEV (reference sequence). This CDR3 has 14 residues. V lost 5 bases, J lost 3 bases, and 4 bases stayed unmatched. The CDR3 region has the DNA TGTGCCAGCAGTCCGGGGACAGACAATCAGCCCCAGCATTTT. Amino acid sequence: CASSPGTDNQPQHF.

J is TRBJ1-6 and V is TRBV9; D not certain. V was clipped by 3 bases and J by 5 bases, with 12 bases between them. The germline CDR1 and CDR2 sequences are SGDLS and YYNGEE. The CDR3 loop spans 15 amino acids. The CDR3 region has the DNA TGTGCCAGCAGCGCCGAGACACGCAATAATTCACCCCTCCACTTT. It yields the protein CASSAETRNNSPLHF.

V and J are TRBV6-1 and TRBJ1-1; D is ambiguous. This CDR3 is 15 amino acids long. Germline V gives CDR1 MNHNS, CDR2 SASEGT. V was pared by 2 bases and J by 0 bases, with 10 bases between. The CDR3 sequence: CASSEYEGMNTEAFF. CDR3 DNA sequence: TGTGCCAGCAGTGAATACGAGGGTATGAACACTGAAGCTTTCTTT.

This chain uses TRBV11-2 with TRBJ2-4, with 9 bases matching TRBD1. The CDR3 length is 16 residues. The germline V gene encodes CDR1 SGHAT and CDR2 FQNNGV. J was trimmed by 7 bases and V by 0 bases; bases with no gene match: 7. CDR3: CASSLEGQGTPNIQYF. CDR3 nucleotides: TGTGCCAGCAGCTTAGAGGGACAGGGAACCCCTAACATTCAGTACTTC.

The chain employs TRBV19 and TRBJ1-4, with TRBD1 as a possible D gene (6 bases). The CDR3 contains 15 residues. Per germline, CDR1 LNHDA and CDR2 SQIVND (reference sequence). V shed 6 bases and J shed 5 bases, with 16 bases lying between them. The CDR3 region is CASRILQGANEKLFF. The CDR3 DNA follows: TGTGCCAGTAGGATTTTACAGGGAGCAAATGAAAAACTGTTTTTT.

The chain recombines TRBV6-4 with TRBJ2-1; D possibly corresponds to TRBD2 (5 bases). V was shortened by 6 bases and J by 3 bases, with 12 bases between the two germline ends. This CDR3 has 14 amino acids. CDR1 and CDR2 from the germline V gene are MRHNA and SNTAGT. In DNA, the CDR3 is TGTGCCAGCAGCGGAACGGGGTACTACAATGAGCAGTTCTTC. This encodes CASSGTGYYNEQFF.

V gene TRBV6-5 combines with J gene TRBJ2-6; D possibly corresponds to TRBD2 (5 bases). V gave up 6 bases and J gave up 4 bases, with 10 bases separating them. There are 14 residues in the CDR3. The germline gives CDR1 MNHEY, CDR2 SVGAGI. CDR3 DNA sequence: TGTGCCAGCAGGCTCACGGGGGGGGCCAACGTCCTGACTTTC. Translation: CASRLTGGANVLTF.

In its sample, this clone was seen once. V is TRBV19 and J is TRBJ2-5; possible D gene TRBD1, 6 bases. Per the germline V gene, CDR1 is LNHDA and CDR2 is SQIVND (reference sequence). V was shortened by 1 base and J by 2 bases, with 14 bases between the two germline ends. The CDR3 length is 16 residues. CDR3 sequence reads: CASSIGPGAQQETQYF. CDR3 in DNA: TGTGCCAGTAGTATAGGTCCAGGGGCCCAACAAGAGACCCAGTACTTC.

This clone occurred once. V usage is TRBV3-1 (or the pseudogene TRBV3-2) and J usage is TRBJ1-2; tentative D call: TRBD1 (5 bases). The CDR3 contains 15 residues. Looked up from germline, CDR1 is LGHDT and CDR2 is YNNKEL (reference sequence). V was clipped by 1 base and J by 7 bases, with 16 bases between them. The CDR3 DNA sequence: TGTGCCAGCAGCCAAGGGATCAGGGCGGCGAGTGGCTACACCTTC. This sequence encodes CASSQGIRAASGYTF.

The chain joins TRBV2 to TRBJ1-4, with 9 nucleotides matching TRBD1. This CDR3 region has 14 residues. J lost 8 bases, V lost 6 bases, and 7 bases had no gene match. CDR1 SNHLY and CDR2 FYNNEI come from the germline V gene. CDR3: CASRWTGDGEKLFF. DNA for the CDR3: TGTGCCAGCAGGTGGACAGGGGATGGGGAAAAACTGTTTTTT.

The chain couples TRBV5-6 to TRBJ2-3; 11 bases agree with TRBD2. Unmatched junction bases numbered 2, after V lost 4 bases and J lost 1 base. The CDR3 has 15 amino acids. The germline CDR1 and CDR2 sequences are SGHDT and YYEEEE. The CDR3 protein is CASSLGLAGTDTQYF. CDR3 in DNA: TGTGCCAGCAGCCTGGGACTAGCGGGCACAGATACGCAGTATTTT.

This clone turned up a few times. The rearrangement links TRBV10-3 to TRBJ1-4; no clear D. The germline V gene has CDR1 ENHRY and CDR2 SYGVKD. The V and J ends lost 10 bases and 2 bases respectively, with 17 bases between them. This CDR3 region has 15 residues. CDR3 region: CATTEEGGTNEKLFF. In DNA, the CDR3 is TGTGCCACAACGGAGGAAGGAGGGACTAATGAAAAACTGTTTTTT.

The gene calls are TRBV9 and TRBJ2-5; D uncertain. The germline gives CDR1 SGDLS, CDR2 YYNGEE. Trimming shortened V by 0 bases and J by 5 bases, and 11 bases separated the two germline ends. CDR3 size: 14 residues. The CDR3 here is CASSVEQSAETQYF. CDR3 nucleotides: TGTGCCAGCAGCGTAGAACAATCCGCGGAGACCCAGTACTTC. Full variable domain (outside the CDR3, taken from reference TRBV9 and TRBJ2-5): DSGVTQTPKHLITATGQRVTLRCSPRSGDLSVYWYQQSLDQGLQFLIQYYNGEERAKGNILERFSAQQFPDLHSELNLSSLELGDSALYFCASSVEQSAETQYFGPGTRLLVL.